Listed below are T cell receptor beta chains from one sample, sequenced in a study of identical twins. TCRdb passed the 5' RACE reads through MiXCR, listing each CDR3 protein once. The data hold over 600,000 distinct CDR3 sequences, with around 21% observed a single time. The same sample was also studied in work on T cells expressing NK-cell markers.

The sequenced material came from PBMCs. These receptors were obtained from a woman younger than 30 in good health. The CDR3 runs from the conserved cysteine through the conserved F or W. D genes are given only for firm matches. Clone size, where shown, is once, few, many, or a class for clones that have expanded.

v_call: TRBV10-3
d_call: TRBD2
clone_size: few
j_call: TRBJ2-5
cdr3_aa: CAISDQAGGGETQYF
cdr3_nt: TGTGCCATCAGTGACCAAGCGGGAGGGGGAGAGACCCAGTACTTC

v_call: TRBV5-1
d_call: NA
clone_size: once
j_call: TRBJ2-3
cdr3_aa: CASSLVEQGDTQYF
cdr3_nt: TGCGCCAGCAGCTTGGTAGAGCAGGGAGATACGCAGTATTTT

v_call: TRBV14
d_call: NA
clone_size: NA
j_call: TRBJ1-1
cdr3_aa: CASSQGPFNTEAFF
cdr3_nt: TGTGCCAGCAGCCAAGGTCCGTTTAACACTGAAGCTTTCTTT

v_call: TRBV5-1
d_call: TRBD1
clone_size: few
j_call: TRBJ2-7
cdr3_aa: CASSYQGAHVEQYF
cdr3_nt: TGCGCCAGCAGCTACCAGGGGGCTCATGTCGAGCAGTACTTC

v_call: TRBV6-2/TRBV6-3
d_call: NA
clone_size: once
j_call: TRBJ2-1
cdr3_aa: CASAAAYNEQFF
cdr3_nt: TGTGCCAGCGCGGCGGCTTACAATGAGCAGTTCTTC

v_call: TRBV20-1
d_call: TRBD2
clone_size: few
j_call: TRBJ2-3
cdr3_aa: CSASRLAGASSTDTQYF
cdr3_nt: TGCAGTGCTTCTCGACTAGCGGGTGCTTCTAGCACAGATACGCAGTATTTT

v_call: TRBV10-3
d_call: NA
clone_size: many
j_call: TRBJ2-3
cdr3_aa: CAIKEGSTDTQYF
cdr3_nt: TGTGCCATCAAGGAGGGGAGCACAGATACGCAGTATTTT

v_call: TRBV7-8
d_call: NA
clone_size: few
j_call: TRBJ2-1
cdr3_aa: CASSSVEVGSYNEQFF
cdr3_nt: TGTGCCAGCAGCTCCGTCGAGGTCGGCTCCTACAATGAGCAGTTCTTC

v_call: TRBV7-9
d_call: TRBD2
clone_size: NA
j_call: TRBJ2-1
cdr3_aa: CASSFFRLAGEQFF
cdr3_nt: TGTGCCAGCAGCTTTTTTAGGTTAGCGGGGGAGCAGTTCTTC

v_call: TRBV7-9
d_call: NA
clone_size: once
j_call: TRBJ2-3
cdr3_aa: CASSPGQLLDTQYF
cdr3_nt: TGTGCCAGCAGCCCCGGACAGCTCCTAGATACGCAGTATTTT

v_call: TRBV5-1
d_call: TRBD2
clone_size: NA
j_call: TRBJ2-2
cdr3_aa: CASSEGLAGNTGELFF
cdr3_nt: TGCGCCAGCAGCGAGGGACTAGCGGGGAACACCGGGGAGCTGTTTTTT

v_call: TRBV24-1
d_call: NA
clone_size: many
j_call: TRBJ2-3
cdr3_aa: CATSDPPKDTQYF
cdr3_nt: TGTGCCACCAGTGACCCACCCAAAGATACGCAGTATTTT

v_call: TRBV27
d_call: NA
clone_size: NA
j_call: TRBJ1-1
cdr3_aa: CASSLIGRPEAFF
cdr3_nt: TGTGCCAGCAGTTTAATCGGCAGGCCTGAAGCTTTCTTT

v_call: TRBV10-3
d_call: NA
clone_size: NA
j_call: TRBJ2-5
cdr3_aa: CAITRDLQETQYF
cdr3_nt: TGTGCCATCACTAGGGACTTACAAGAGACCCAGTACTTC

v_call: TRBV6-2/TRBV6-3
d_call: NA
clone_size: NA
j_call: TRBJ2-7
cdr3_aa: CASSYGREGSSYEQYF
cdr3_nt: TGTGCCAGCAGTTACGGGCGGGAAGGTAGCTCCTACGAGCAGTACTTC

v_call: TRBV12-3/TRBV12-4
d_call: TRBD1
clone_size: few
j_call: TRBJ1-6
cdr3_aa: CASSFGQGHNSPLHF
cdr3_nt: TGTGCCAGCAGTTTCGGACAGGGTCATAATTCACCCCTCCACTTT

v_call: TRBV7-2
d_call: NA
clone_size: NA
j_call: TRBJ2-5
cdr3_aa: CASSLAAGGPQTQYF
cdr3_nt: TGTGCCAGCAGCTTAGCGGCAGGGGGGCCACAGACCCAGTACTTC

v_call: TRBV7-2
d_call: TRBD2
clone_size: few
j_call: TRBJ2-1
cdr3_aa: CASSPMREVGEQFF
cdr3_nt: TGTGCCAGCAGCCCGATGCGGGAGGTCGGTGAGCAGTTCTTC

v_call: TRBV9
d_call: NA
clone_size: many
j_call: TRBJ2-1
cdr3_aa: CASSVGGIYNEQFF
cdr3_nt: TGTGCCAGCAGCGTAGGTGGAATCTACAATGAGCAGTTCTTC

v_call: TRBV2
d_call: NA
clone_size: NA
j_call: TRBJ2-3
cdr3_aa: CASSGDSDPYF
cdr3_nt: TGTGCCAGCAGTGGGGACTCAGACCCGTATTTT

v_call: TRBV12-3/TRBV12-4
d_call: NA
clone_size: many
j_call: TRBJ1-2
cdr3_aa: CASSLGLSNYGYTF
cdr3_nt: TGTGCCAGCAGTTTAGGTCTCAGTAACTATGGCTACACCTTC

v_call: TRBV6-2/TRBV6-3
d_call: TRBD2
clone_size: NA
j_call: TRBJ2-1
cdr3_aa: CASSRVGVRGVNEQFF
cdr3_nt: TGTGCCAGCAGCCGCGTGGGGGTGCGGGGGGTGAATGAGCAGTTCTTC

v_call: TRBV29-1
d_call: NA
clone_size: many
j_call: TRBJ2-1
cdr3_aa: CSLGRSNEQFF
cdr3_nt: TGCAGCCTGGGGCGCTCCAATGAGCAGTTCTTC

v_call: TRBV30
d_call: TRBD2
clone_size: NA
j_call: TRBJ2-5
cdr3_aa: CAWSVGTSGKEETQYF
cdr3_nt: TGTGCCTGGAGTGTAGGGACTAGCGGAAAAGAAGAGACCCAGTACTTC

v_call: TRBV30
d_call: NA
clone_size: once
j_call: TRBJ1-1
cdr3_aa: CAWNRLEAFF
cdr3_nt: TGTGCCTGGAACCGCCTTGAAGCTTTCTTT

v_call: TRBV29-1
d_call: TRBD1
clone_size: many
j_call: TRBJ2-1
cdr3_aa: CSAGRQGKGNEQFF
cdr3_nt: TGCAGCGCCGGTAGACAGGGGAAGGGGAATGAGCAGTTCTTC

v_call: TRBV12-3/TRBV12-4
d_call: TRBD1
clone_size: NA
j_call: TRBJ2-7
cdr3_aa: CASSEGQGQYF
cdr3_nt: TGTGCCAGCAGTGAGGGACAGGGGCAGTACTTC

v_call: TRBV5-1
d_call: NA
clone_size: many
j_call: TRBJ2-1
cdr3_aa: CASSLGGRSSYNEQFF
cdr3_nt: TGCGCCAGCAGCTTGGGCGGACGTTCCTCCTACAATGAGCAGTTCTTC

v_call: TRBV7-9
d_call: NA
clone_size: NA
j_call: TRBJ2-7
cdr3_aa: CASSSINGEQYF
cdr3_nt: TGTGCCAGCAGCTCGATTAACGGCGAGCAGTACTTC

v_call: TRBV7-9
d_call: TRBD1
clone_size: few
j_call: TRBJ2-3
cdr3_aa: CASSRPGGLADTQYF
cdr3_nt: TGTGCCAGCAGCCGCCCAGGGGGTCTGGCAGATACGCAGTATTTT

v_call: TRBV6-1
d_call: TRBD2
clone_size: NA
j_call: TRBJ2-1
cdr3_aa: CASSELSGRNYNEQFF
cdr3_nt: TGTGCCAGCAGTGAACTTAGCGGGAGGAACTACAATGAGCAGTTCTTC

v_call: TRBV20-1
d_call: TRBD2
clone_size: NA
j_call: TRBJ2-5
cdr3_aa: CSASRASGRMIETQYF
cdr3_nt: TGCAGTGCTAGTAGGGCTAGCGGGAGGATGATAGAGACCCAGTACTTC

v_call: TRBV5-1
d_call: TRBD2
clone_size: few
j_call: TRBJ2-1
cdr3_aa: CASSLGSRAGGDEQFF
cdr3_nt: TGCGCCAGCAGCTTGGGTTCGCGAGCGGGAGGGGATGAGCAGTTCTTC

v_call: TRBV5-1
d_call: TRBD1
clone_size: many
j_call: TRBJ1-1
cdr3_aa: CASSLGDRVKTEAFF
cdr3_nt: TGCGCCAGCAGCTTGGGGGACAGGGTAAAGACTGAAGCTTTCTTT

v_call: TRBV6-5
d_call: TRBD1
clone_size: few
j_call: TRBJ1-6
cdr3_aa: CASSYVTGRNSPLHF
cdr3_nt: TGTGCCAGCAGTTACGTGACAGGGCGAAATTCACCCCTCCACTTT

v_call: TRBV20-1
d_call: NA
clone_size: many
j_call: TRBJ2-1
cdr3_aa: CSATDGFNNEQFF
cdr3_nt: TGCAGTGCCACAGACGGATTTAACAATGAGCAGTTCTTC

v_call: TRBV3-1
d_call: NA
clone_size: few
j_call: TRBJ1-6
cdr3_aa: CASSHQDRVGSPLHF
cdr3_nt: TGTGCCAGCAGCCATCAGGACCGGGTAGGTTCACCCCTCCACTTT

v_call: TRBV2
d_call: NA
clone_size: few
j_call: TRBJ2-3
cdr3_aa: CASSAGMGVGDTQYF
cdr3_nt: TGTGCCAGCAGTGCAGGCATGGGCGTGGGAGATACGCAGTATTTT

v_call: TRBV7-2
d_call: NA
clone_size: NA
j_call: TRBJ2-2
cdr3_aa: CASSLFAAMNTGELFF
cdr3_nt: TGTGCCAGCAGCTTATTTGCGGCCATGAACACCGGGGAGCTGTTTTTT